This TCR beta chain was captured in a study of blood T cell repertoires in COVID-19. At the level of the study: Researchers got acute and convalescent COVID-19 samples from the United States, Italy and Spain. Sources were T cells, B-cell-depleted T cells, or PBMCs; the material itself was cDNA or gDNA.

In germline, CDR1 is LNHDA, CDR2 SQIVND (reference sequence). This CDR3 contains 16 residues. With 3 bases clipped from V and 7 bases from J, the junction kept 11 bases outside the gene matches. This clone was seen ten or more times. Authors' processing steps: The assay estimated nucleated cells by amplifying reference gene primers. Some clones are missing from TCRdb's copy, which holds only in-frame ones; the method was immunoSEQ multiplex PCR. V and J calls and clone size come straight from that table; D and trimming were deduced from the DNA. In the table there are around 130,000 clones, around 77% of which are singletons.

This receptor was identified in a man between 60 and 75 years old with active or convalescent COVID-19. The V call is TRBV19, the J call TRBJ2-1, with 8 bases identical to TRBD2. The source material was peripheral blood. In DNA, the CDR3 is TGTGCCAGTAGTATCCAGCAGAGCGGGAGTTGGAATGAGCAGTTCTTC. It is translated as CASSIQQSGSWNEQFF.